This TCR beta chain was obtained from a study of cytomegalovirus exposure and HLA in healthy donors. Study-wide findings and caveats: Most TCR sequences were uncommon, yet certain public TCRs appeared in many donors.

Comments on this clone: Its target is unknown.

This CDR3 region has 15 residues. Germline CDR1 SGHNT, CDR2 YENEEA. Trimming took off 1 base at V and 1 base at J, with 10 bases between the two ends. The PCR contained 60 Vbeta and 13 Jbeta primers. TCRdb keeps only in-frame clones here, not all; method: immunoSEQ multiplex PCR. The top ten clones hold more than 3% of a sample with over 150,000 clones, over 70% of them seen once. Each donor was nominally healthy when sampled (though unrecorded immune exposures were likely). The chain joins TRBV11-3 to TRBJ1-1; D is unresolved. What was sequenced was PBMCs. This receptor was obtained from a woman aged 55-69 years in good health and CMV-seropositive. CDR3 amino acids: CASSLGGPANTEAFF. In DNA form, the CDR3 reads TGTGCCAGCAGCTTAGGAGGGCCCGCGAACACTGAAGCTTTCTTT.